This is a list of T cell receptor beta chains from one sample in a study of early T cells in non-severe SARS-CoV-2 infection. TCRdb re-called the 5' RACE reads through MiXCR, storing one row per CDR3 protein. This sample yields approximately 38,000 distinct CDR3 sequences, of which 4.7% are seen a single time; around 4.9% belongs to the top ten. The source material was whole blood. Receptor source: an adult who was a healthcare worker with PCR-confirmed SARS-CoV-2 infection or an uninfected control (not recorded which). Each CDR3 is given with its conserved first and last residue. D genes are given only for firm matches. The listing skips clone size in some rows; elsewhere it reads once, few, many or a size class.

J: TRBJ2-4; D: .; length: 13; V: TRBV5-4; size: few; DNA: TGTGCCAGCAGCGAACGTGGGGTGAACATTCAGTACTTC; CDR3: CASSERGVNIQYF
J: TRBJ2-7; D: TRBD2; length: 15; V: TRBV6-2/TRBV6-3; size: few; DNA: TGTGCCATCCTAAACTGGGCTAGCGGGAGCCACGAGCAGTACTTC; CDR3: CAILNWASGSHEQYF
J: TRBJ2-3; D: TRBD2; length: 15; V: TRBV13; size: few; DNA: TGTGCCAGCAGCCTTAGCGGGAGGGCCGGGGATACGCAGTATTTT; CDR3: CASSLSGRAGDTQYF
J: TRBJ1-2; D: .; length: 12; V: TRBV5-4; size: many; DNA: TGTGCCAGCAGCCCGGGGACCTCTGGCTACACCTTC; CDR3: CASSPGTSGYTF
J: TRBJ1-5; D: TRBD1; length: 13; V: TRBV6-2/TRBV6-3; size: .; DNA: TGTGCCAGCAGACCGCCGACAGGGCAGCCCCAGCATTTT; CDR3: CASRPPTGQPQHF
J: TRBJ1-1; D: .; length: 16; V: TRBV7-8; size: many; DNA: TGTGCCAGCAGCTTAGGGGGTTGGTGGGATTACACTGAAGCTTTCTTT; CDR3: CASSLGGWWDYTEAFF
J: TRBJ2-7; D: .; length: 16; V: TRBV11-2; size: many; DNA: TGTGCCAGCAGCTTAGGAATGGGCCCCCTCTCCTACGAGCAGTACTTC; CDR3: CASSLGMGPLSYEQYF
J: TRBJ2-2; D: TRBD2; length: 16; V: TRBV20-1; size: few; DNA: TGCAGTGCTGGACCTAGCGGAAAAATGAACACCGGGGAGCTGTTTTTT; CDR3: CSAGPSGKMNTGELFF
J: TRBJ2-2; D: .; length: 15; V: TRBV18; size: .; DNA: TGTGCCAGCTCAACCCAGGACGGGGCTGCCGGGGAGCTGTTTTTT; CDR3: CASSTQDGAAGELFF
J: TRBJ2-7; D: .; length: 13; V: TRBV12-3/TRBV12-4; size: many; DNA: TGTGCCAGCAGTTTCCCCTGGGGGTACGAGCAGTACTTC; CDR3: CASSFPWGYEQYF
J: TRBJ2-1; D: .; length: 14; V: TRBV12-3/TRBV12-4; size: many; DNA: TGTGCCAGCAGTTTCCAGGGGTCGGAAAATGAGCAGTTCTTC; CDR3: CASSFQGSENEQFF
J: TRBJ2-5; D: .; length: 12; V: TRBV3-1; size: many; DNA: TGTGCCAGCAGCTCTACAGGGGAGACCCAGTACTTC; CDR3: CASSSTGETQYF
J: TRBJ2-7; D: .; length: 14; V: TRBV7-2; size: many; DNA: TGTGCCAGCAGCTTCCGGCCGGTGGGCGACGAGCAGTACTTC; CDR3: CASSFRPVGDEQYF
J: TRBJ2-5; D: TRBD2; length: 17; V: TRBV28; size: many; DNA: TGTGCCAGCAGACATACTAGCGGGAGGGCCTCATGGGAGACCCAGTACTTC; CDR3: CASRHTSGRASWETQYF
J: TRBJ1-6; D: TRBD1; length: 14; V: TRBV7-8; size: many; DNA: TGTGCCAGCAGCTTTTACAGGGGAAATTCACCCCTCCACTTT; CDR3: CASSFYRGNSPLHF
J: TRBJ2-1; D: TRBD1; length: 16; V: TRBV7-2; size: many; DNA: TGTGCCAGCAGCTTATACGGGACAGGGGTTTACAATGAGCAGTTCTTC; CDR3: CASSLYGTGVYNEQFF
J: TRBJ2-3; D: .; length: 15; V: TRBV27; size: many; DNA: TGTGCCAGCAGTGTCGGGACCTCGGGTTCAGATACGCAGTATTTT; CDR3: CASSVGTSGSDTQYF
J: TRBJ2-2; D: .; length: 14; V: TRBV10-3; size: many; DNA: TGTGCCATCAGTGAGTCAAGGGGAGCCGGGGAGCTGTTTTTT; CDR3: CAISESRGAGELFF
J: TRBJ2-1; D: TRBD2; length: 16; V: TRBV11-2; size: many; DNA: TGTGCCAGCAGATTCGGACTAGCGGCAACCTACAATGAGCAGTTCTTC; CDR3: CASRFGLAATYNEQFF
J: TRBJ2-1; D: TRBD1; length: 18; V: TRBV5-5; size: medium-sized; DNA: TGTGCCAGCAGCTTCCACCCACAGGGGGTGGTTCTACTCAATGAGCAGTTCTTC; CDR3: CASSFHPQGVVLLNEQFF
J: TRBJ2-5; D: TRBD2; length: 13; V: TRBV27; size: many; DNA: TGTGCCAGCAGACCCGGACTAGTTGAGACCCAGTACTTC; CDR3: CASRPGLVETQYF
J: TRBJ1-1; D: .; length: 13; V: TRBV29-1; size: few; DNA: TGCAGCGTGTTTTATCTAGGGCCCAGGGAAGCTTTCTTT; CDR3: CSVFYLGPREAFF
J: TRBJ2-3; D: TRBD2; length: 15; V: TRBV10-3; size: .; DNA: TGTGCCATCAGTGCACTAGCGGGGGACACAGATACGCAGTATTTT; CDR3: CAISALAGDTDTQYF
J: TRBJ2-2; D: TRBD2; length: 17; V: TRBV20-1; size: many; DNA: TGCAGTGCTAGAGAACCCGGGAGGGCCGACAACACCGGGGAGCTGTTTTTT; CDR3: CSAREPGRADNTGELFF
J: TRBJ1-4; D: .; length: 14; V: TRBV12-5; size: many; DNA: TGTGCTAGTGGACCGGGAACAACTAATGAAAAACTGTTTTTT; CDR3: CASGPGTTNEKLFF
J: TRBJ1-5; D: TRBD1; length: 15; V: TRBV29-1; size: many; DNA: TGCAGCGTTGAAGAGGGAACAGGGGGCAATCAGCCCCAGCATTTT; CDR3: CSVEEGTGGNQPQHF
J: TRBJ2-5; D: .; length: 14; V: TRBV7-2; size: many; DNA: TGTGCCAGCAGCTTAGTTGCCGGGAAAGAGACCCAGTACTTC; CDR3: CASSLVAGKETQYF
J: TRBJ2-7; D: TRBD1; length: 14; V: TRBV7-6; size: many; DNA: TGTGCCAGCAGCTCCCGGGACAGTGTTACCGAGCAGTACTTC; CDR3: CASSSRDSVTEQYF
J: TRBJ1-2; D: .; length: 12; V: TRBV6-4; size: many; DNA: TGTGCCAGCAGTGCCGGGAACTATGGCTACACCTTC; CDR3: CASSAGNYGYTF
J: TRBJ2-2; D: .; length: 13; V: TRBV24-1; size: .; DNA: TGTGCCTCCAACCGGGCTCCCACCGGGGAGCTGTTTTTT; CDR3: CASNRAPTGELFF
J: TRBJ2-5; D: .; length: 16; V: TRBV5-4; size: many; DNA: TGTGCCAGCAGCCCCGGACCATCCAATAGGCAAGAGACCCAGTACTTC; CDR3: CASSPGPSNRQETQYF
J: TRBJ1-6; D: .; length: 15; V: TRBV3-1; size: many; DNA: TGTGCCAGCAGCCAAGGGGGGGGGATCCGATCACCCCTCCACTTT; CDR3: CASSQGGGIRSPLHF
J: TRBJ2-5; D: TRBD2; length: 11; V: TRBV20-1; size: .; DNA: TGCAGTGGGGGAGGGAAGGAGACCCAGTACTTC; CDR3: CSGGGKETQYF
J: TRBJ2-5; D: .; length: 12; V: TRBV5-1; size: .; DNA: TGCGCCAGCAGCTTAGGGGGTCAGACCCAGTACTTC; CDR3: CASSLGGQTQYF
J: TRBJ2-7; D: TRBD1; length: 13; V: TRBV6-6; size: many; DNA: TGTGCCAGCAGTCCCGAACAGGGGAGCGAGCAGTACTTC; CDR3: CASSPEQGSEQYF
J: TRBJ2-2; D: .; length: 11; V: TRBV11-2; size: .; DNA: TGTGCCAGCAGCTCCCAGAGGGAGCTGTTTTTT; CDR3: CASSSQRELFF
J: TRBJ1-1; D: .; length: 16; V: TRBV7-2; size: few; DNA: TGTGCCAGCAGCTTAATTGGAAGGGGCGATAGCACTGAAGCTTTCTTT; CDR3: CASSLIGRGDSTEAFF
J: TRBJ2-7; D: TRBD1; length: 13; V: TRBV2; size: many; DNA: TGTGCCAGCAGTATACTGACAGGGGGCGAGCAGTACTTC; CDR3: CASSILTGGEQYF
J: TRBJ2-1; D: .; length: 15; V: TRBV7-9; size: few; DNA: TGTGCCAGCAGGGGTGGACTCGGATACAACAATGAGCAGTTCTTC; CDR3: CASRGGLGYNNEQFF
J: TRBJ2-5; D: TRBD2; length: 16; V: TRBV5-6; size: .; DNA: TGTGCCAGCAGCTTTGGGCTAGCGGGGGATGTGGAGACCCAGTACTTC; CDR3: CASSFGLAGDVETQYF
J: TRBJ2-5; D: TRBD2; length: 16; V: TRBV10-1; size: few; DNA: TGCGCCAGCAGTGAGTCACTAGCGGGCCAGGGAGAGACCCAGTACTTC; CDR3: CASSESLAGQGETQYF
J: TRBJ2-5; D: TRBD2; length: 16; V: TRBV12-3/TRBV12-4; size: .; DNA: TGTGCCAGCAGTCCGGGACTAGCGGGGGGCCGTAAGACCCAGTACTTC; CDR3: CASSPGLAGGRKTQYF
J: TRBJ1-2; D: .; length: 12; V: TRBV7-9; size: few; DNA: TGTGCCAGCAGCTCAGAGGGATATGGCTACACCTTC; CDR3: CASSSEGYGYTF
J: TRBJ1-1; D: .; length: 15; V: TRBV7-6; size: few; DNA: TGTGCCAGCAGCTTATCCACAGACACGAACACTGAAGCTTTCTTT; CDR3: CASSLSTDTNTEAFF
J: TRBJ2-1; D: .; length: 14; V: TRBV7-2; size: many; DNA: TGTGCCAGCAGCTTGATCCCCGGGTACAATGAGCAGTTCTTC; CDR3: CASSLIPGYNEQFF
J: TRBJ1-5; D: TRBD1; length: 14; V: TRBV10-3; size: many; DNA: TGTGCCATCAGTGACAGACAGGGAAATCAGCCCCAGCATTTT; CDR3: CAISDRQGNQPQHF
J: TRBJ1-1; D: .; length: 15; V: TRBV7-2; size: many; DNA: TGTGCCAGCAGCTTAGAGTCCGCAGTCCACACTGAAGCTTTCTTT; CDR3: CASSLESAVHTEAFF
J: TRBJ2-1; D: TRBD1; length: 15; V: TRBV6-5; size: many; DNA: TGTGCCAGCAGTTCTTCCGGGACAGGGGTTCGTGAGCAGTTCTTC; CDR3: CASSSSGTGVREQFF
J: TRBJ2-5; D: .; length: 14; V: TRBV7-3; size: few; DNA: TGTGCCAGCAGCCCCCTGGGGGGCGCGGAGACCCAGTACTTC; CDR3: CASSPLGGAETQYF
J: TRBJ2-3; D: TRBD2; length: 18; V: TRBV3-1; size: medium-sized; DNA: TGTGCCAGCAGCCAAAGAGGGACTAGCGGGAAAAGGGATGATACGCAGTATTTT; CDR3: CASSQRGTSGKRDDTQYF
J: TRBJ1-4; D: .; length: 15; V: TRBV3-1; size: .; DNA: TGTGCCAGCAGCCAAGGCTTGAGCGTCGATGAAAAACTGTTTTTT; CDR3: CASSQGLSVDEKLFF
J: TRBJ2-2; D: .; length: 13; V: TRBV4-1; size: many; DNA: TGCGCCAGCAGCCAACTCCTTACCGGGGAGCTGTTTTTT; CDR3: CASSQLLTGELFF